This entry is about one T cell receptor (beta chain). The data are from a study of cytomegalovirus exposure and HLA in healthy donors. The PCR used 60 Vbeta and 13 Jbeta primers. Data came from immunoSEQ multiplex PCR; TCRdb stores just in-frame clones and leaves some out. The sample carries more than 150,000 clones, about three quarters recorded once. The CDR3 runs 17 residues. CDR1 and CDR2 from the germline V gene are LGHNA and YNFKEQ. V gave up 3 bases and J gave up 0 bases, with 16 bases separating them. V usage is TRBV4-2 and J usage is TRBJ2-3; possibly TRBD2 for D (6 bases). The sample taken for sequencing was PBMCs. This TCR derives from a man over 45 in good health and CMV-seropositive. The CDR3 loop reads CASSHPPGGASTDTQYF. CDR3 in DNA: TGTGCCAGCAGCCACCCCCCTGGAGGGGCTAGCACAGATACGCAGTATTTT.